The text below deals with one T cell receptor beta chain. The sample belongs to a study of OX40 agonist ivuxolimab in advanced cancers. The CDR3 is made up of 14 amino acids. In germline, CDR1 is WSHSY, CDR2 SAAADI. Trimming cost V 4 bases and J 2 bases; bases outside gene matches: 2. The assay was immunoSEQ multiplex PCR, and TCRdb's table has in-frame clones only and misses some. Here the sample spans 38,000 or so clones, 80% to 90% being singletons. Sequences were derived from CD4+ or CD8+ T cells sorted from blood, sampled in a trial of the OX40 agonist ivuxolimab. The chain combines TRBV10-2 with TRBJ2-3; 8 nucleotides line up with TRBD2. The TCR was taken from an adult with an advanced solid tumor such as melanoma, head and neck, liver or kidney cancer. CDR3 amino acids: CASSGTSPTDTQYF. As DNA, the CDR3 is TGCGCCAGCAGTGGGACTAGCCCCACAGATACGCAGTATTTT.